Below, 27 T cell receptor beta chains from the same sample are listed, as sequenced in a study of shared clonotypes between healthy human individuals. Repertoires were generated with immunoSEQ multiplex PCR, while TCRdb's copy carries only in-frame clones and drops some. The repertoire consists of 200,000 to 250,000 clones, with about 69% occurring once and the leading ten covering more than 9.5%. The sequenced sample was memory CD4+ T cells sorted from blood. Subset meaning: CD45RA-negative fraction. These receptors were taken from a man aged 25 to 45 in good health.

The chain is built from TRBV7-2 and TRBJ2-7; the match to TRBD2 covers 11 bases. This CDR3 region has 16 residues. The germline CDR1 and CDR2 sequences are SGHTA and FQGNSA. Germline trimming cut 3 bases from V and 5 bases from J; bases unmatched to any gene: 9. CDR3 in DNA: TGTGCCAGCAGCTTTAGCGGGAGGGCCCGTGTTGACGAGCAGTACTTC. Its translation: CASSFSGRARVDEQYF.

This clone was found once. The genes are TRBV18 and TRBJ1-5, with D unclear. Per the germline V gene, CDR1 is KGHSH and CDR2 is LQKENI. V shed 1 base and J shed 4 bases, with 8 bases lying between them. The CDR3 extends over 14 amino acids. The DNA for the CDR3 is TGTGCCAGCTCACCACGCCCAGCTAATCAGCCCCAGCATTTT. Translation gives CASSPRPANQPQHF.

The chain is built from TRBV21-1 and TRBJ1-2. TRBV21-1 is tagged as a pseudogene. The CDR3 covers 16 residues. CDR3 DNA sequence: TGTGCCAGCAGCCCACCTCATTCCCCGGAAAACTATGGCTACACCTTC. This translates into CASSPPHSPENYGYTF.

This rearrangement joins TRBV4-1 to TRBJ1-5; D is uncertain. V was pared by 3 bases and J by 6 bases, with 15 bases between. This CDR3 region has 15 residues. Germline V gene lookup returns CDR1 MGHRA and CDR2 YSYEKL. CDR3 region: CASSHPVVVGQPQHF. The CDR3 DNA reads TGCGCCAGCAGCCACCCCGTTGTGGTAGGTCAGCCCCAGCATTTT.

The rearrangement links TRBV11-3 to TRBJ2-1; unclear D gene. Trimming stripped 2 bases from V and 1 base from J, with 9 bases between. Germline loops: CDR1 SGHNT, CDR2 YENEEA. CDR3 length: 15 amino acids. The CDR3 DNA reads TGTGCCAGCAGCTTACGGGCCGATTCCTACAATGAGCAGTTCTTC. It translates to CASSLRADSYNEQFF.

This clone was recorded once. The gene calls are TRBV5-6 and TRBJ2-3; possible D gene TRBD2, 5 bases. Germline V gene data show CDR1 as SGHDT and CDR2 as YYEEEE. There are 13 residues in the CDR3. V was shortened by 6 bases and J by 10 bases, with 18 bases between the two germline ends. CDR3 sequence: CASTSNVLAPQYF. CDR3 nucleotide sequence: TGTGCCAGCACCTCCAACGTCCTAGCCCCGCAGTATTTT.

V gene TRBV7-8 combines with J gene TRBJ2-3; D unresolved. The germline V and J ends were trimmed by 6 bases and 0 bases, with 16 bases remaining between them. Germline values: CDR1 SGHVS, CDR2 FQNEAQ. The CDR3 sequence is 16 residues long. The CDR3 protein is CASRPRYQFSTDTQYF. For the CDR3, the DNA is TGTGCCAGCAGGCCCCGGTACCAGTTTAGCACAGATACGCAGTATTTT.

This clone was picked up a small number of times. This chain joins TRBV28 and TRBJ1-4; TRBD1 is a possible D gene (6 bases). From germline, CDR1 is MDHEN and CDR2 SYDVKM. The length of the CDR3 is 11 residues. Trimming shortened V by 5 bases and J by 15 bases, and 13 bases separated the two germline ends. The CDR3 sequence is CASSRTDAVFF. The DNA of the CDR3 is TGTGCCAGCAGTCGGACAGACGCTGTGTTTTTT.

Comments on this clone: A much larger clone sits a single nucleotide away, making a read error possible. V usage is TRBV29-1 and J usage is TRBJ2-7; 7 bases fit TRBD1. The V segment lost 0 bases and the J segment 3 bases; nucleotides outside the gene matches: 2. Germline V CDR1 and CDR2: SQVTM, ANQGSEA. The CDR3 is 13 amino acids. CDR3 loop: CSVEETGNYEQYF. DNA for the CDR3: TGCAGCGTTGAAGAGACAGGGAACTACGAGCAGTACTTC.

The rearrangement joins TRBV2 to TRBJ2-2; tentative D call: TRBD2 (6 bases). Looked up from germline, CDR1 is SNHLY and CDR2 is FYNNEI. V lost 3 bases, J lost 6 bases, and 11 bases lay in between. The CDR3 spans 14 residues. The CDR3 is CASSDRGKAGELFF. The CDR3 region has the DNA TGTGCCAGCAGTGATCGCGGGAAGGCCGGGGAGCTGTTTTTT.

CDR3 in DNA: TGTGCCAGCAGCTCCCGACCGGCCAGCGGAGTATACAATGAGCAGTTCTTC. Encoded protein: CASSSRPASGVYNEQFF. The chain is built from TRBV9 and TRBJ2-1; D perhaps matches TRBD2 (5 bases). CDR1 and CDR2 (germline): SGDLS, YYNGEE. This CDR3 comprises 17 residues. The V end lost 4 bases, the J end lost 4 bases, and 21 bases lay between the germline ends.

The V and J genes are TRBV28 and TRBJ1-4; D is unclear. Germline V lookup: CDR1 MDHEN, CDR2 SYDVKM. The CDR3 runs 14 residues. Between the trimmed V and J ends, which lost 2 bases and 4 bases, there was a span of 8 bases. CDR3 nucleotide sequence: TGTGCCAGCAGTTTACAACCTCTTAATGAAAAACTGTTTTTT. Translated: CASSLQPLNEKLFF.

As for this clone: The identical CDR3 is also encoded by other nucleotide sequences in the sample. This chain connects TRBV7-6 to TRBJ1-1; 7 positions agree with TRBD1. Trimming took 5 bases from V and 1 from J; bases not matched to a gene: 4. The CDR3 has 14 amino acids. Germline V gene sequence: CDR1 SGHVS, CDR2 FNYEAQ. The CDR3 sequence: CASSAYRGNTEAFF. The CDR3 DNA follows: TGTGCCAGCAGCGCCTACAGGGGGAACACTGAAGCTTTCTTT. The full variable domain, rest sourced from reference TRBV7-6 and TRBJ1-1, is GAGVSQSPRYKVTKRGQDVALRCDPISGHVSLYWYRQALGQGPEFLTYFNYEAQQDKSGLPNDRFSAERPEGSISTLTIQRTEQRDSAMYRCASSAYRGNTEAFFGQGTRLTVV.

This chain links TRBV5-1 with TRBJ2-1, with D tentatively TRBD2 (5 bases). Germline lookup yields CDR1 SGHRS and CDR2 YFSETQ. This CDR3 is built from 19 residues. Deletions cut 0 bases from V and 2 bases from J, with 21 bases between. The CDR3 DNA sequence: TGCGCCAGCAGCTTGGAGCGGATGGGGTCTATATATACCTACAATGAGCAGTTCTTC. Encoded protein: CASSLERMGSIYTYNEQFF.

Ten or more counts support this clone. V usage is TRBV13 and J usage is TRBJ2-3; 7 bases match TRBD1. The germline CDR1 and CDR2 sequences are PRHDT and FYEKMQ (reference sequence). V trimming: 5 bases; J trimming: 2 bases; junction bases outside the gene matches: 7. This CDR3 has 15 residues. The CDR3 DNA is TGTGCCAGCAGCCCAAGACAGGGATTCACAGATACGCAGTATTTT. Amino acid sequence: CASSPRQGFTDTQYF. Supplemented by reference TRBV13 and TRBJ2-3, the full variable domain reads AAGVIQSPRHLIKEKRETATLKCYPIPRHDTVYWYQQGPGQDPQFLISFYEKMQSDKGSIPDRFSAQQFSDYHSELNMSSLELGDSALYFCASSPRQGFTDTQYFGPGTRLTVL.

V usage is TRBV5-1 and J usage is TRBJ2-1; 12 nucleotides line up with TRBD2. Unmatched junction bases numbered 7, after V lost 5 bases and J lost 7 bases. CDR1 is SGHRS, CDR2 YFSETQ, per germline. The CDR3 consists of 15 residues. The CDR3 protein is CASRRLAGGPNEQFF. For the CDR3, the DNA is TGCGCCAGCAGGCGCCTAGCGGGAGGGCCGAATGAGCAGTTCTTC.

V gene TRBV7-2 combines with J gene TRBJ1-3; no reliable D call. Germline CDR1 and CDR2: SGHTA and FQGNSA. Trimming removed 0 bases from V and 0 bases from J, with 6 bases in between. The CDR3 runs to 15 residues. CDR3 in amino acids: CASSLAFFSGNTIYF. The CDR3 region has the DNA TGTGCCAGCAGCTTAGCCTTTTTCTCTGGAAACACCATATATTTT.

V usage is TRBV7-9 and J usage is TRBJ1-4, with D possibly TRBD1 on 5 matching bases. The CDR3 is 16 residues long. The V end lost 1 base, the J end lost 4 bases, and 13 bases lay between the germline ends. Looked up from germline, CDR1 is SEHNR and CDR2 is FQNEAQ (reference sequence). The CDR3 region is CASSLDAGAGNEKLFF. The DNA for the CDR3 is TGTGCCAGCAGCTTAGACGCTGGGGCGGGTAATGAAAAACTGTTTTTT.

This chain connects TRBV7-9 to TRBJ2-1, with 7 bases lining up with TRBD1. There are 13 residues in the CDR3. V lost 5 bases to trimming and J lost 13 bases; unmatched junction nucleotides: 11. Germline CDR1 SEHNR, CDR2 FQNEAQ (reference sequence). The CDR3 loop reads CASSHRGIEIQFF. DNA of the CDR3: TGTGCCAGCAGCCACAGGGGAATCGAGATACAGTTCTTC.

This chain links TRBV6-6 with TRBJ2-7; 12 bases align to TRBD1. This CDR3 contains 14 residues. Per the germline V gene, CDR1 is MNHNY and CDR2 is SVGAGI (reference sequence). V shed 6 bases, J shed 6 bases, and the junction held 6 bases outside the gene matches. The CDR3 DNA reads TGTGCCAGCAGACCGGGACAGGGGGCGGTCGAGCAGTACTTC. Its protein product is CASRPGQGAVEQYF.

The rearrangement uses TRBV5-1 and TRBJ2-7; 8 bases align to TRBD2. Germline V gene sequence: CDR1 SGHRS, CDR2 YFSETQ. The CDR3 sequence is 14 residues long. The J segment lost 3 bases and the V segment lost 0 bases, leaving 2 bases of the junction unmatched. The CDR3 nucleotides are TGCGCCAGCAGCTTGGTAGGGACTAGCTACGAGCAGTACTTC. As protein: CASSLVGTSYEQYF.

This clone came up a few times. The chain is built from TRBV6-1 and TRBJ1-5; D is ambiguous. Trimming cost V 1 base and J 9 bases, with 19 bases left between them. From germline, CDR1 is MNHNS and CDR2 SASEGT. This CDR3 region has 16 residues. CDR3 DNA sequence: TGTGCCAGCAGTGAAGAGGTGATGGCCCCCCAAGGGCCCCAGCATTTT. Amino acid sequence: CASSEEVMAPQGPQHF.

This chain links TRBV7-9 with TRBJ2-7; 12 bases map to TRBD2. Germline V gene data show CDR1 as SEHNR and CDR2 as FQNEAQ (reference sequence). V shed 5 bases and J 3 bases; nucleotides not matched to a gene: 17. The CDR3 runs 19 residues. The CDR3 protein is CASSPGWTSGIPNLYEQYF. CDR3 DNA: TGTGCCAGCAGCCCTGGCTGGACTAGCGGGATACCTAACCTCTACGAGCAGTACTTC.

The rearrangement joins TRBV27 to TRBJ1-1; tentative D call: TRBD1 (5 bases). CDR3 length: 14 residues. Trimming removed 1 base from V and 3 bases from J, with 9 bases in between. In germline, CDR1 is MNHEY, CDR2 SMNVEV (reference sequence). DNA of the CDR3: TGTGCCAGCAGTTTATTCAGGGCGGACACTGAAGCTTTCTTT. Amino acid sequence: CASSLFRADTEAFF.

The CDR3 DNA reads TGTGCCAGTATGCGGGGGGCGGACACCGGGGAGCTGTTTTTT. It codes for CASMRGADTGELFF. The genes are TRBV19 and TRBJ2-2, with 8 bases lining up with TRBD2. Trimming at V came to 7 bases and at J to 3 bases, leaving 4 bases not matched to a gene. The CDR3 runs 14 residues. Germline V gene lookup returns CDR1 LNHDA and CDR2 SQIVND (reference sequence). The whole variable domain, remainder taken from reference TRBV19 and TRBJ2-2, is DGGITQSPKYLFRKEGQNVTLSCEQNLNHDAMYWYRQDPGQGLRLIYYSQIVNDFQKGDIAEGYSVSREKKESFPLTVTSAQKNPTAFYLCASMRGADTGELFFGEGSRLTVL.

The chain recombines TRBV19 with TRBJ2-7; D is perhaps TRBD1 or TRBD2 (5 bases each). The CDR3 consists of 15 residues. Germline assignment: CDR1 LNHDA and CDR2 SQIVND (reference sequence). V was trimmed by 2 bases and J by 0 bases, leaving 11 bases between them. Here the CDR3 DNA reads TGTGCCAGTAGTATATACGCAGGGAGCTCCTACGAGCAGTACTTC. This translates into CASSIYAGSSYEQYF. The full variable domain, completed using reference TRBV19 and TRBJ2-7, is DGGITQSPKYLFRKEGQNVTLSCEQNLNHDAMYWYRQDPGQGLRLIYYSQIVNDFQKGDIAEGYSVSREKKESFPLTVTSAQKNPTAFYLCASSIYAGSSYEQYFGPGTRLTVT.

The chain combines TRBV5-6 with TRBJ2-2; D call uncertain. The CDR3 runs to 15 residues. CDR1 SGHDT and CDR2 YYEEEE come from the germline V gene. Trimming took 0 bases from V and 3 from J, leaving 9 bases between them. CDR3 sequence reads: CASSLGRAYTGELFF. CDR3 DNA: TGTGCCAGCAGCTTGGGTCGGGCGTACACCGGGGAGCTGTTTTTT.